These T cell receptor beta chains were read from a single sample in a study of response to subunit inactivated influenza vaccine. TCRdb redid the calling of the RT-PCR reads with MiXCR, one entry per CDR3 protein. The repertoire holds some 180,000 distinct CDR3 sequences, with around 8.8% as singletons. The specimen was non-naive T cells sorted from PBMCs, collected on the day of vaccination. The receptors stem from a man in his fifties or sixties who received an inactivated influenza vaccine. CDR3s leave out the opening cysteine and the closing phenylalanine or tryptophan. D genes are given only for firm matches.

>TRBD1|TRBJ2-2|TRBV6-2/TRBV6-3
ASSGSRDSGELF
>.|TRBJ1-6|TRBV4-3
ASSQDVVGSPLH
>TRBD1|TRBJ2-5|TRBV29-1
SVEVGTGRPQY
>TRBD2|TRBJ2-5|TRBV10-3
ATQRLADTETQY
>.|TRBJ1-4|TRBV7-2
ASSPRATNEKLF
>.|TRBJ2-3|TRBV20-1
SATRDGPTDTQY
>.|TRBJ2-2|TRBV24-1
ATSDLPAKGGNTGELF
>TRBD1|TRBJ1-4|TRBV29-1
SVVGQGSNEKLF
>TRBD2|TRBJ2-7|TRBV12-3/TRBV12-4
ASSPGGRAYEQY
>TRBD1|TRBJ2-1|TRBV20-1
SARVPGQGRVDEQF
>.|TRBJ1-6|TRBV5-5
ASSPSDSSNSPLH
>.|TRBJ1-1|TRBV14
ASSHWQNTEAF
>.|TRBJ1-1|TRBV5-6
ASSLLRTVNTEAF
>TRBD1|TRBJ2-2|TRBV9
ASSIRQGPTGELF
>.|TRBJ2-7|TRBV25-1
ASSEGARYEQY
>.|TRBJ2-7|TRBV27
ASSPGHPSSYEQY
>.|TRBJ1-2|TRBV2
ASTVWGNYGYT
>TRBD2|TRBJ2-5|TRBV20-1
SAPTSGGAEETQY
>.|TRBJ2-1|TRBV5-5
ASRDRREQF
>TRBD2|TRBJ2-3|TRBV9
ASSVATRGVGDTQY
>TRBD2|TRBJ2-1|TRBV7-8
ASSPRGARYNEQF
>.|TRBJ2-5|TRBV7-2
ASSLALAGRETQY
>.|TRBJ2-2|TRBV5-1
ASSSASNTGELF
>TRBD2|TRBJ2-7|TRBV9
ASSVTAGASERQY
>.|TRBJ1-3|TRBV10-2
ASSDWSGTIY
>.|TRBJ2-7|TRBV7-2
ASSLVQAYEQY
>TRBD1|TRBJ1-2|TRBV29-1
SIRTGEGYGYT
>.|TRBJ2-5|TRBV7-2
ASSRDIQETQY
>.|TRBJ2-6|TRBV7-9
AMSGSGANVLT
>.|TRBJ1-2|TRBV20-1
SASLRTGFSGYT
>TRBD1|TRBJ2-2|TRBV20-1
SATASDRGPGELF
>.|TRBJ2-7|TRBV29-1
SVDGGRGFEQY
>TRBD2|TRBJ2-1|TRBV18
ASSPGLAGASSYNEQF
>.|TRBJ1-2|TRBV20-1
SPLRSSSGESYGYT
>TRBD2|TRBJ2-7|TRBV11-2
ASSHPTGGIYEQY
>.|TRBJ2-5|TRBV6-2/TRBV6-3
ASSYSSGPGETQY
>TRBD2|TRBJ2-1|TRBV20-1
SATLAGEEF
>.|TRBJ1-5|TRBV3-1
ASSQAGTSNQPQH
>TRBD1|TRBJ2-5|TRBV4-3
ASSPDFGTVQETQY
>.|TRBJ1-1|TRBV7-2
ASSKGGWRNTEAF
>.|TRBJ2-7|TRBV9
ASSVAAGLSYEQY
>.|TRBJ2-2|TRBV4-3
ASSQDYWGELF
>TRBD1|TRBJ1-1|TRBV19
ATRLQGHGAEAF
>.|TRBJ2-6|TRBV18
ASSPIDRLVSSGANVLT
>.|TRBJ1-2|TRBV7-9
ASSLATGKGRYGYT
>.|TRBJ2-5|TRBV5-1
ASSSVPGAGKETQY
>TRBD1|TRBJ2-1|TRBV20-1
SASRQGLRNEQF
>.|TRBJ1-2|TRBV6-2/TRBV6-3
ASSPSPGSSFDYGYT